The following is a T cell receptor beta chain sequence with its context. The antigen is not known. Germline CDR1 and CDR2: MDHEN and SYDVKM. The V gene lost 5 bases and the J gene lost 4 bases, with 12 bases spanning the gap. The CDR3 is 13 residues long. The data originate from a study of memory CD4+ T cells and cytomegalovirus serostatus. Findings and limits, study-wide: Of 164 reported CMV TCRbeta sequences, 67 were found in memory CD4+ repertoires. Median bootstrapped AUC for CMV status was approximately 0.96 originally, about 0.9 US-trained.

The sort gate was single viable CD3+CD4+CD8-CD45RO+ cells for memory CD4+ T cells. Total CD4+ T cells were enriched by CD4 positive selection. Original methodology: After removing out-of-frame reads, around 2.2 million distinct TCRbeta sequences remained. The repertoire was sequenced with immunoSEQ multiplex PCR; TCRdb's copy has only in-frame clones and lacks some. D and trimming were read from the DNA, whereas the V and J calls and clone size are those reported in that table. This table has over 50,000 clones, around 86% appearing once. The receptor comes from an adult in good health and CMV-seronegative. Sequenced material: memory CD4+ T cells from blood. This rearrangement joins TRBV28 to TRBJ2-7, with D perhaps TRBD2 (5 bases). The CDR3 loop reads CASSPGLKYEQYF. CDR3 nucleotides: TGTGCCAGCAGTCCAGGACTCAAATACGAGCAGTACTTC.